The 25 T cell receptor beta chains below were found in one sample sequenced in a study of cytomegalovirus exposure and HLA in healthy donors. The PCR used 60 Vbeta and 13 Jbeta primers. Generated by immunoSEQ multiplex PCR, the TCRdb table keeps only in-frame clones and is missing some. The sample shows about 180,000 clones, 70% to 80% of them seen only once. The sequenced material came from PBMCs. These receptors were taken from a male donor in good health and CMV-seronegative.

The gene calls are TRBV30 and TRBJ2-2; D is possibly TRBD2 (5 bases). The CDR3 has 13 residues. V dropped 5 bases and J dropped 5 bases, with 12 bases sitting between them. Looked up from germline, CDR1 is GTSNPN and CDR2 is SVGIG (reference sequence). The CDR3 nucleotides are TGTGCCTGGCAACGGGGTCGTACCGGGGAGCTGTTTTTT. Amino acid sequence: CAWQRGRTGELFF.

The rearrangement uses TRBV9 and TRBJ1-1; no definite D call. CDR3 length: 13 residues. Germline values: CDR1 SGDLS, CDR2 YYNGEE. Deletions cut 1 base from V and 4 bases from J, with 8 bases between. The chain's CDR3 is CASSVRDSTEAFF. The CDR3 DNA reads TGTGCCAGCAGCGTACGGGATTCCACTGAAGCTTTCTTT. Together with reference TRBV9 and TRBJ1-1, the CDR3 gives the full variable domain: DSGVTQTPKHLITATGQRVTLRCSPRSGDLSVYWYQQSLDQGLQFLIQYYNGEERAKGNILERFSAQQFPDLHSELNLSSLELGDSALYFCASSVRDSTEAFFGQGTRLTVV.

Only one count was recorded for this clone. The V call is TRBV14, the J call TRBJ2-3; D is undetermined. V was cut by 1 base and J by 5 bases, with 4 bases left in between. The CDR3 totals 12 residues. Germline CDR1 and CDR2: SGHDN and FVKESK. The CDR3 protein is CASSQGEDTQYF. The CDR3 coding sequence is TGTGCCAGCAGCCAAGGAGAAGATACGCAGTATTTT.

V is TRBV7-3 and J is TRBJ2-1, with 11 bases identical to TRBD2. The germline V gene has CDR1 SGHTA and CDR2 FQGTGA. CDR3 length: 14 amino acids. The ends lost 5 bases at V and 9 bases at J; junction bases unmatched: 6. CDR3 nucleotide sequence: TGTGCCAGCAGCACTAGCGGGAGAGTCGGTGAGCAGTTCTTC. Translated, it gives CASSTSGRVGEQFF.

This chain links TRBV28 with TRBJ1-4, with 8 bases aligning to TRBD1. Germline V lookup: CDR1 MDHEN, CDR2 SYDVKM. V lost 3 bases, J lost 5 bases, and 8 bases stayed unmatched. The length of the CDR3 is 16 residues. CDR3 sequence reads: CASSFNVQGGNEKLFF. Written as DNA, the CDR3 is TGTGCCAGCAGTTTCAATGTACAGGGGGGGAATGAAAAACTGTTTTTT.

This rearrangement joins TRBV6-6 to TRBJ2-3; possible D gene TRBD2, 7 bases. This CDR3 is built from 15 residues. Germline V lookup: CDR1 MNHNY, CDR2 SVGAGI (reference sequence). The germline V and J ends were trimmed by 7 bases and 2 bases, with 16 bases remaining between them. CDR3 residues: CASNAAGAYTDTQYF. The DNA for the CDR3 is TGTGCCAGCAACGCGGCGGGGGCCTACACAGATACGCAGTATTTT.

The J gene is TRBJ2-7, the V gene TRBV7-3; D remains ambiguous. CDR3 length: 13 amino acids. The germline CDR1 and CDR2 sequences are SGHTA and FQGTGA. The ends were cut back, 4 bases at V and 7 bases at J, with 14 bases in the middle. The CDR3 protein is CASSSGSVREQYF. The CDR3 region has the DNA TGTGCCAGCAGCTCCGGTTCGGTTCGGGAGCAGTACTTC.

The chain has TRBV19 and TRBJ1-2; 8 bases match TRBD1. Trimming cost V 6 bases and J 6 bases; bases outside gene matches: 9. This CDR3 spans 14 amino acids. Per germline, CDR1 LNHDA and CDR2 SQIVND (reference sequence). CDR3 residues: CASRSRGLWDGYTF. CDR3 in DNA: TGTGCCAGTAGGAGCAGGGGGCTCTGGGATGGCTACACCTTC.

This clone was seen only once. The J gene is TRBJ1-1, the V gene TRBV4-1; TRBD1 matches at 7 bases. Germline V gene lookup returns CDR1 MGHRA and CDR2 YSYEKL. V dropped 1 base and J dropped 0; count of bases not matched to a gene: 2. The CDR3 runs 15 residues. This CDR3 reads CASSQVTGVNTEAFF. The CDR3 nucleotides read TGCGCCAGCAGCCAAGTCACAGGGGTGAACACTGAAGCTTTCTTT.

V usage is TRBV5-1 and J usage is TRBJ2-7; no reliable D call. The CDR3 runs to 13 residues. Germline CDR1 and CDR2: SGHRS and YFSETQ. The ends were cut back, 0 bases at V and 5 bases at J, with 9 bases in the middle. Here the CDR3 DNA reads TGCGCCAGCAGCTTGGACAGAAAGGACGAGCAGTACTTC. Protein sequence: CASSLDRKDEQYF.

This sequence joins TRBV2 and TRBJ1-5; a weak D match, TRBD1 (5 bases). Germline CDR1 SNHLY, CDR2 FYNNEI. The V gene lost 4 bases and the J gene lost 1 base, with 8 bases spanning the gap. The CDR3 has 14 residues. DNA of the CDR3: TGTGCCAGCAGTGTTAGGACAAGCAATCAGCCCCAGCATTTT. It encodes CASSVRTSNQPQHF. Filled out from reference TRBV2 and TRBJ1-5, the complete variable domain reads EPEVTQTPSHQVTQMGQEVILRCVPISNHLYFYWYRQILGQKVEFLVSFYNNEISEKSEIFDDQFSVERPDGSNFTLKIRSTKLEDSAMYFCASSVRTSNQPQHFGDGTRLSIL.

This rearrangement joins TRBV30 to TRBJ1-3; D is unresolved. Germline CDR1 and CDR2: GTSNPN and SVGIG (reference sequence). The CDR3 runs to 13 residues. The V end was cut by 3 bases, the J end by 3 bases, with 9 bases between. The CDR3 DNA follows: TGTGCCTGGAGCGTGGCAGGTGGAAACACCATATATTTT. It specifies CAWSVAGGNTIYF.

The chain links TRBV7-3 to TRBJ2-7, with D hard to call. V lost 0 bases and J 5 bases, leaving 8 bases between the germline ends. Germline V gene sequence: CDR1 SGHTA, CDR2 FQGTGA. This CDR3 spans 13 amino acids. Here the CDR3 reads CASSLTYYHEQYF. The CDR3 DNA follows: TGTGCCAGCAGCTTAACGTACTACCACGAGCAGTACTTC.

Worth noting for this clone: An end of the junction differs from the germline gene, which may be a read error. This chain links TRBV11-3 with TRBJ2-2; a weak D match, TRBD2 (6 bases). The germline gives CDR1 SGHNT, CDR2 YENEEA. The CDR3 extends over 18 amino acids. CDR3 sequence (DNA): TGTGCCAGCAGCCTAGACCCATCGGGACTCCCGAACACCGGGGAGCTGTTTTTT. Its protein product is CASSLDPSGLPNTGELFF.

The chain couples TRBV5-6 to TRBJ1-3; D unclear. Trimming removed 0 bases at V and 10 bases at J, with 11 bases between. The CDR3 loop spans 13 amino acids. Germline V CDR1 and CDR2: SGHDT, YYEEEE. Written as DNA, the CDR3 is TGTGCCAGCAGCTTGGGCAGGAAAAATACCATATATTTT. Its translation is CASSLGRKNTIYF.

This clone was picked up a small number of times. This chain joins TRBV5-1 and TRBJ2-7; D gene uncertain. The CDR3 has 11 amino acids. Germline V gives CDR1 SGHRS, CDR2 YFSETQ. Between the trimmed V and J ends, which lost 4 bases and 1 base, there was a span of 3 bases. This CDR3 is CASSASYEQYF. The CDR3 coding sequence is TGCGCCAGCAGCGCGTCCTACGAGCAGTACTTC.

This clone was counted a single time. The chain recombines TRBV11-2 with TRBJ1-6; D unclear. The CDR3 spans 16 residues. V was pared by 3 bases and J by 7 bases, with 16 bases between. CDR1 and CDR2 from the germline V gene are SGHAT and FQNNGV. CDR3 region: CASSLMVTGMNSPLHF. The CDR3 nucleotides are TGTGCCAGCAGCTTGATGGTCACGGGGATGAATTCACCCCTCCACTTT.

This rearrangement joins TRBV27 to TRBJ2-7; 8 bases line up with TRBD1. Looked up from germline, CDR1 is MNHEY and CDR2 is SMNVEV (reference sequence). This CDR3 has 14 residues. The J segment lost 4 bases and the V segment lost 4 bases, leaving 6 bases of the junction unmatched. CDR3 nucleotide sequence: TGTGCCAGCAGTTCGACAGGGGAAAAGTACGAGCAGTACTTC. This codes for CASSSTGEKYEQYF.

For the CDR3, the DNA is TGTGCCTGGAGTTCCTACACTGAAGCTTTCTTT. Protein product: CAWSSYTEAFF. The genes are TRBV30 and TRBJ1-1; D gene unclear. The ends were cut back, 2 bases at V and 3 bases at J, with 4 bases in the middle. The CDR3 runs 11 residues. Looked up from germline, CDR1 is GTSNPN and CDR2 is SVGIG (reference sequence).

This chain joins TRBV7-3 and TRBJ2-1, with 12 bases that match TRBD2. The germline gives CDR1 SGHTA, CDR2 FQGTGA. The CDR3 spans 16 residues. With V trimmed by 4 bases and J by 5 bases, 6 bases remained unmatched. The CDR3 nucleotides read TGTGCCAGCAGCTCTGGACTAGCGGGACCACACAATGAGCAGTTCTTC. Residues: CASSSGLAGPHNEQFF.

The J gene is TRBJ1-5, the V gene TRBV11-2; perhaps TRBD1 as D (5 bases). The CDR3 consists of 15 residues. The germline CDR1 and CDR2 sequences are SGHAT and FQNNGV. Trimming took 5 bases from V and 0 from J, leaving 11 bases between them. The CDR3, as DNA: TGTGCCAGCAGCCAGGGCGGTTTTAGCAATCAGCCCCAGCATTTT. Its protein product is CASSQGGFSNQPQHF. The full variable domain, rest sourced from reference TRBV11-2 and TRBJ1-5, is EAGVAQSPRYKIIEKRQSVAFWCNPISGHATLYWYQQILGQGPKLLIQFQNNGVVDDSQLPKDRFSAERLKGVDSTLKIQPAKLEDSAVYLCASSQGGFSNQPQHFGDGTRLSIL.

The table lists this clone with a count of one. The chain employs TRBV27 and TRBJ2-1; D is possibly TRBD2 (5 bases). The CDR3 length is 11 residues. Between the trimmed V and J ends, which lost 6 bases and 5 bases, there was a span of 5 bases. From germline, CDR1 is MNHEY and CDR2 SMNVEV (reference sequence). CDR3 sequence: CASSGNNEQFF. As DNA, the CDR3 is TGTGCCAGCAGCGGGAACAATGAGCAGTTCTTC.

The chain has TRBV11-2 and TRBJ1-1; D is unresolved. CDR1 and CDR2 from the germline V gene are SGHAT and FQNNGV. V was trimmed by 3 bases and J by 10 bases, leaving 15 bases between them. The CDR3 consists of 13 residues. DNA for the CDR3: TGTGCCAGCAGCTTTTCCGACGGGTCTGGAGCTTTCTTT. Its protein product is CASSFSDGSGAFF.

The chain is built from TRBV2 and TRBJ2-3; TRBD2 agrees at 13 bases. Trimming took 4 bases from V and 4 from J; bases not matched to a gene: 5. Germline CDR1 SNHLY, CDR2 FYNNEI. The CDR3 is 16 residues long. In DNA form, the CDR3 reads TGTGCCAGCAGTGTTAGACTAGCGGGGGGAGCAGATACGCAGTATTTT. This encodes CASSVRLAGGADTQYF. Full variable domain (outside the CDR3, taken from reference TRBV2 and TRBJ2-3): EPEVTQTPSHQVTQMGQEVILRCVPISNHLYFYWYRQILGQKVEFLVSFYNNEISEKSEIFDDQFSVERPDGSNFTLKIRSTKLEDSAMYFCASSVRLAGGADTQYFGPGTRLTVL.

The rearrangement uses TRBV7-2 and TRBJ1-2; possible D gene TRBD1, 5 bases. The germline gives CDR1 SGHTA, CDR2 FQGNSA. V was shortened by 4 bases and J by 2 bases, with 14 bases between the two germline ends. This CDR3 spans 15 amino acids. The CDR3 reads CASSSTIRGNYGYTF. DNA of the CDR3: TGTGCCAGCAGCTCAACTATTCGGGGGAACTATGGCTACACCTTC.